Listed here are 30 T cell receptor beta chains from one sample, sequenced in a study of regulatory T cells in long-lasting Graves disease. Specified time point: newly diagnosed GD, antithyroid drugs for less than 3 months. Scientists built the TCR library using RNA that was extracted from PBMCs. Libraries of TCR beta came from iRepertoire HTBI primers plus Arm-PCR of CDR3 regions. One entry per CDR3 protein results from TCRdb running MiXCR on the multiplex PCR reads. Here the sample spans 680,000 or so distinct CDR3 sequences, less than 20% being singletons. The sample was also linked to a second study, of T cells in Graves' hyperthyroidism and ophthalmopathy.

Specimen: peripheral blood mononuclear cells (PBMCs), collected at new diagnosis, from a patient treated with antithyroid drugs. These TCRs come from a woman in her thirties with Graves disease.

This clonotype was counted ten times or more. This rearrangement joins TRBV12-3 or TRBV12-4 to TRBJ1-2; D ambiguous. The CDR3 sequence is 18 residues long. V gave up 6 bases and J gave up 0 bases, with 23 bases separating them. The DNA for the CDR3 is TGTGCCAGCAGCCCTTCCTCGGGTTTCTTGAAGGCTAACTATGGCTACACCTTC. Encoded protein: CASSPSSGFLKANYGYTF.

The chain uses TRBV6-1 and TRBJ2-7, with TRBD1 matching over 7 bases. CDR1 and CDR2 from the germline V gene are MNHNS and SASEGT. CDR3 size: 14 residues. J lost 5 bases, V lost 5 bases, and 9 bases had no gene match. The CDR3 sequence: CASSPTGKRNEQYF. CDR3 coding DNA: TGTGCCAGCAGTCCGACAGGGAAAAGGAACGAGCAGTACTTC.

This clonotype has a handful of counts. This sequence joins TRBV5-1 and TRBJ2-1; D is unresolved. This CDR3 has 17 residues. Trimming stripped 4 bases from V and 6 bases from J, with 23 bases between. In germline, CDR1 is SGHRS, CDR2 YFSETQ. The CDR3 is CASSPPGLPTRGNEQFF. Here the CDR3 DNA reads TGCGCCAGCAGCCCCCCAGGCCTTCCCACTCGTGGCAATGAGCAGTTCTTC.

This clonotype was seen more than once but under ten times. The chain couples TRBV9 to TRBJ1-3, with D possibly TRBD1 on 6 matching bases. Germline V gene data show CDR1 as SGDLS and CDR2 as YYNGEE. The germline V and J ends were trimmed by 3 bases and 7 bases, with 14 bases remaining between them. This CDR3 is built from 14 residues. CDR3 sequence: CASSGPHRENTIYF. CDR3 nucleotides: TGTGCCAGCAGCGGGCCGCACAGGGAGAACACCATATATTTT.

This clonotype was recorded at least ten times. This sequence joins TRBV28 and TRBJ2-4, with TRBD1 matching 7 bases. The length of the CDR3 is 18 residues. Germline V lookup: CDR1 MDHEN, CDR2 SYDVKM. The trim removed 6 bases at V and 4 bases at J, leaving 18 bases unmatched. In nucleotides, the CDR3 is TGTGCCAGCAGAAGCGGCCGACCCCCGGGACAGATAAAAAACATTCAGTACTTC. It translates to CASRSGRPPGQIKNIQYF.

Of note for this clonotype: This may arise from a read error, as a much more abundant clone is one base away. The chain joins TRBV6-1 to TRBJ1-1; D remains ambiguous. The CDR3 covers 12 residues. V lost 6 bases, J lost 0 bases, and 5 bases lay in between. Germline V gene sequence: CDR1 MNHNS, CDR2 SASEGT. CDR3 DNA: TGTGCCAGCAGAGTTCTGAACACTGAAGCTTTCTTT. It yields the protein CASRVLNTEAFF.

This clonotype has more than one count but fewer than ten. The gene calls are TRBV28 and TRBJ2-1; 13 nucleotides align to TRBD2. Trimming removed 2 bases from V and 7 bases from J; junction bases left unmatched: 5. The CDR3 runs to 16 residues. From germline, CDR1 is MDHEN and CDR2 SYDVKM. The CDR3 loop reads CASSLQLAGGINEQFF. The DNA for the CDR3 is TGTGCCAGCAGTTTACAACTAGCGGGAGGGATTAATGAGCAGTTCTTC.

This clonotype was recorded a few times. The junction does not match germline at one end; this may be a read error. The V and J genes are TRBV11-2 and TRBJ2-7, with D tentatively TRBD2 (5 bases). Per the germline V gene, CDR1 is SGHAT and CDR2 is FQNNGV. CDR3 length equals 13 residues. CDR3: CVSSLALFHEQYF. CDR3 DNA sequence: TGTGTCAGCAGCTTAGCGCTTTTCCACGAGCAGTACTTC.

V usage is TRBV5-6 and J usage is TRBJ1-2; 7 bases are a match to TRBD1. Germline V CDR1 and CDR2: SGHDT, YYEEEE. The CDR3 consists of 15 residues. Trimming took 4 bases from V and 5 from J; bases not matched to a gene: 11. The CDR3: CASSQGEGLSYGYTF. The DNA of the CDR3 is TGTGCCAGCAGCCAGGGGGAGGGGCTTTCTTATGGCTACACCTTC.

This clonotype was observed a few times. A much larger clone lies a single base off, so this may be a read error. J is TRBJ2-1 and V is TRBV12-3 or TRBV12-4, with TRBD2 matching over 9 bases. This CDR3 has 15 residues. The CDR3 DNA reads TGTGCCGGCAGGCTAGCGGGAAAAACCTACAATGAGCAGTTCTTC. Protein sequence: CAGRLAGKTYNEQFF.

This clonotype was observed a few times. The chain employs TRBV20-1 and TRBJ2-2; 10 positions agree with TRBD2. The junction had 8 bases not matched to a gene; V was cut back by 6 bases and J by 1 base. CDR3 length: 16 residues. CDR1 and CDR2 (germline): DFQATT, SNEGSKA (reference sequence). This CDR3 is CSAPELAGQNTGELFF. Here the CDR3 DNA reads TGCAGTGCACCGGAACTAGCGGGACAGAACACCGGGGAGCTGTTTTTT.

This clonotype was seen at least ten times. The rearrangement joins TRBV7-8 to TRBJ1-1, with D perhaps matching TRBD1 (6 bases). The germline V and J ends were trimmed by 1 base and 5 bases, with 14 bases remaining between them. There are 15 residues in the CDR3. The germline gives CDR1 SGHVS, CDR2 FQNEAQ. The CDR3 spells CASSLVWGGRTEAFF. CDR3 sequence (DNA): TGTGCCAGCAGCTTAGTATGGGGGGGGCGGACTGAAGCTTTCTTT. The full variable domain, with the rest looked up from reference TRBV7-8 and TRBJ1-1, is GAGVSQSPRYKVAKRGQDVALRCDPISGHVSLFWYQQALGQGPEFLTYFQNEAQLDKSGLPSDRFFAERPEGSVSTLKIQRTQQEDSAVYLCASSLVWGGRTEAFFGQGTRLTVV.

This clonotype has a count of ten or more. CDR3 loop: CASSLEGASQPQHF. As DNA, the CDR3 is TGTGCCAGCAGCTTGGAGGGCGCGAGTCAGCCCCAGCATTTT. The chain couples TRBV11-2 to TRBJ1-5, with no clear D. Germline values: CDR1 SGHAT, CDR2 FQNNGV. The CDR3 extends over 14 amino acids. Trimming removed 3 bases at V and 6 bases at J, with 12 bases between.

This clonotype appeared a few times. The chain joins TRBV7-9 to TRBJ1-2; no reliable D call. The V gene's germline CDR1 is SEHNR and CDR2 FQNEAQ (reference sequence). This CDR3 spans 12 amino acids. Trimming removed 5 bases from V and 8 bases from J, with 12 bases in between. CDR3 DNA: TGTGCCAGCAGCCAAGACGGTTTCGGCTACACCTTC. Protein: CASSQDGFGYTF.

This clonotype was observed a handful of times. The V and J genes are TRBV7-9 and TRBJ1-5; the D is unclear. The CDR3 sequence is 12 residues long. From germline, CDR1 is SEHNR and CDR2 FQNEAQ (reference sequence). Trimming took 5 bases from V and 3 from J, leaving 5 bases between them. As DNA, the CDR3 is TGTGCCAGCAGCCACACCAATCAGCCCCAGCATTTT. Translation gives CASSHTNQPQHF.

The rearrangement uses TRBV6-9 and TRBJ1-2; D remains ambiguous. CDR3 length: 14 amino acids. Trimming removed 3 bases at V and 8 bases at J, with 16 bases between. CDR1 is MNHGY and CDR2 is SVAAGI in the germline V gene. In DNA form, the CDR3 reads TGTGCCAGCAGTTACTCGAAGTTGGTTGGCGGCTACACCTTC. Protein: CASSYSKLVGGYTF.

This clonotype came up many times. The chain employs TRBV27 and TRBJ2-3, with 14 bases aligning to TRBD2. The CDR3 sequence is 17 residues long. Germline V gene data show CDR1 as MNHEY and CDR2 as SMNVEV (reference sequence). The V and J ends lost 5 bases and 2 bases, in that order; junction bases with no gene match: 6. The CDR3 DNA follows: TGTGCCAGCAGTAGGGAGGGACTAGCGGGAGTCACAGATACGCAGTATTTT. This codes for CASSREGLAGVTDTQYF.

This clonotype was seen a handful of times. The rearrangement joins TRBV30 to TRBJ1-1; 8 bases align to TRBD1. Germline V CDR1 and CDR2: GTSNPN, SVGIG (reference sequence). The CDR3 runs 14 residues. Unmatched junction bases numbered 3, after V lost 2 bases and J lost 1 base. CDR3 in DNA: TGTGCCTGGAGTTTCGGGACAGGGAACACTGAAGCTTTCTTT. Encoded protein: CAWSFGTGNTEAFF.

This clonotype was recorded at least ten times. V usage is TRBV7-2 and J usage is TRBJ2-7, with 7 positions matching TRBD2. CDR1 SGHTA and CDR2 FQGNSA come from the germline V gene. The CDR3 extends over 16 amino acids. Trimming removed 7 bases from V and 0 bases from J; junction bases left unmatched: 12. The CDR3 nucleotides are TGTGCCAGCACCTCCCGGGGAGGGATGGGCTCCTACGAGCAGTACTTC. It yields the protein CASTSRGGMGSYEQYF.

With respect to this clonotype: It is likely a read error, because the conserved phenylalanine at the end of the CDR3 is missing. The CDR3 region has the DNA TGCAGTGCTAGAGATGTAGGAGGGCCCTACACTGAAGCTTTCTAT. It translates to CSARDVGGPYTEAFY. The chain has TRBV20-1 and TRBJ1-1; D gene uncertain. This CDR3 has 15 amino acids. The germline gives CDR1 DFQATT, CDR2 SNEGSKA (reference sequence). With 0 bases removed from V and 3 bases from J, the gap between germline ends came to 14 bases.

This clonotype was recorded many times. The chain carries TRBV3-1 and TRBJ2-4; D possibly corresponds to TRBD2 (6 bases). The germline V gene has CDR1 LGHDT and CDR2 YNNKEL (reference sequence). Deletions cut 4 bases from V and 12 bases from J, with 19 bases between. The CDR3 has 14 residues. The CDR3 DNA follows: TGTGCCAGCAGCCCAACATCCCCCGGGGGACGTCAGTACTTC. Translation gives CASSPTSPGGRQYF.

This clonotype was counted once. The chain joins TRBV18 to TRBJ1-5; D may be TRBD1 (5 bases). The CDR3 consists of 15 residues. Trimming stripped 3 bases from V and 7 bases from J, with 16 bases between. CDR1 is KGHSH, CDR2 LQKENI, per germline. This CDR3 is CASSPRGDTTQPQHF. The DNA for the CDR3 is TGTGCCAGCTCACCTCGGGGGGATACTACGCAGCCCCAGCATTTT.

This clonotype was seen a handful of times. The chain uses TRBV6-1 and TRBJ2-1, with 11 nucleotides matching TRBD2. V shed 4 bases, J shed 6 bases, and the junction held 8 bases outside the gene matches. Germline V gene data show CDR1 as MNHNS and CDR2 as SASEGT. This CDR3 contains 16 residues. The CDR3 DNA follows: TGTGCCAGCAGTGTTAGCGGGAGGGCCAAGGGCAATGAGCAGTTCTTC. It codes for CASSVSGRAKGNEQFF.

Many counts were recorded for this clonotype. The chain combines TRBV27 with TRBJ1-2; D is unresolved. CDR3 size: 13 residues. The ends were cut back, 6 bases at V and 4 bases at J, with 12 bases in the middle. Germline V lookup: CDR1 MNHEY, CDR2 SMNVEV (reference sequence). The CDR3 coding sequence is TGTGCCAGCAGCCCCGGGTCCCTCTATGGCTACACCTTC. This codes for CASSPGSLYGYTF.

This clonotype was observed at least ten times. The genes are TRBV5-1 and TRBJ2-1; tentative D call: TRBD2 (6 bases). Germline-derived CDR1 and CDR2 are SGHRS and YFSETQ. The ends were cut back, 8 bases at V and 3 bases at J, with 15 bases in the middle. This CDR3 has 14 residues. The CDR3 here is CASHTGDSYNEQFF. The CDR3 region has the DNA TGCGCCAGTCATACGGGGGATAGCTACAATGAGCAGTTCTTC.

The chain recombines TRBV15 with TRBJ2-5; D gene unclear. Between the trimmed V and J ends, which lost 3 bases and 4 bases, there was a span of 6 bases. This CDR3 is 12 amino acids long. CDR1 is LNHNV, CDR2 YYDKDF, per germline (reference sequence). The chain's CDR3 is CATSSTGETQYF. The CDR3 nucleotides read TGTGCCACCAGCAGTACGGGAGAGACCCAGTACTTC.

In the case of this clonotype: One base away lies a much larger clone, so this may be a sequencing read error. V and J are TRBV2 and TRBJ2-7; TRBD2 matches at 7 bases. The CDR3 has 13 residues. Germline-derived CDR1 and CDR2 are SNHLY and FYNNEI. The DNA for the CDR3 is TGTGCCAGTAACCCGGAGACTAGCTACGAGCAGCACTTC. Its translation is CASNPETSYEQHF.

The genes are TRBV28 and TRBJ1-2, with D unresolved. Looked up from germline, CDR1 is MDHEN and CDR2 is SYDVKM. The V gene lost 8 bases and the J gene lost 5 bases, with 12 bases spanning the gap. CDR3 length: 12 amino acids. In DNA, the CDR3 is TGTGCCAGCCATCTGGAACCTTATGGCTACACCTTC. This encodes CASHLEPYGYTF.

This clonotype was counted ten times or more. The rearrangement links TRBV7-8 to TRBJ2-7; 10 bases match TRBD1. The CDR3 runs 13 residues. CDR1 and CDR2 (germline): SGHVS, FQNEAQ. Losses at the gene ends were 7 bases for V and 5 bases for J; bases not matched to a gene: 5. DNA for the CDR3: TGTGCCAGCAACCGGGACAGGGGTAACGAGCAGTACTTC. Amino acids: CASNRDRGNEQYF.

In its sample, this clonotype was seen many times. The chain joins TRBV28 to TRBJ1-1; D is ambiguous. The CDR3 length is 12 residues. The germline V and J ends were trimmed by 6 bases and 8 bases, with 13 bases remaining between them. Germline CDR1 and CDR2: MDHEN and SYDVKM. CDR3 sequence (DNA): TGTGCCAGCAGGGCTCAAGCCTTAGAAGCTTTCTTT. Its translation: CASRAQALEAFF.